This T cell receptor (beta chain) was obtained from a study of PD-L1 blockade in urothelial cancer. This table comes from immunoSEQ multiplex PCR, and its TCRdb copy is limited to in-frame clones, with some not included. The sample holds roughly 46,000 clones, under 85% seen once. Time point reported: peripheral blood 6 weeks after treatment start. This receptor was identified in a man between 45 and 60 years old with urothelial cancer. The sample here was PBMCs, taken around atezolizumab (anti-PD-L1) treatment.

The CDR3 DNA reads as TGTGCCAGTAGTATGAGCGGCCGGACCTACGAGCAGTACTTC. Residues: CASSMSGRTYEQYF. The rearrangement joins TRBV19 to TRBJ2-7; tentative D call: TRBD2 (5 bases). The germline gives CDR1 LNHDA, CDR2 SQIVND (reference sequence). The CDR3 spans 14 residues. The V end was cut by 3 bases, the J end by 2 bases, with 11 bases between.